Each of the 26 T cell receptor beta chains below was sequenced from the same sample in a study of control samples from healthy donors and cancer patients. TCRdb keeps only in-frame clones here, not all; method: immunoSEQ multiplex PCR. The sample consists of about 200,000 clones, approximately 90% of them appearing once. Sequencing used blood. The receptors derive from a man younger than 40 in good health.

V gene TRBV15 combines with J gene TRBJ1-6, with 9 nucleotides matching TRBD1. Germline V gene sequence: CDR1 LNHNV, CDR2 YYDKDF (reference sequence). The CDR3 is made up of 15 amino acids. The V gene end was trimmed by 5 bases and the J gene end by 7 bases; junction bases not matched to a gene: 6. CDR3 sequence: CATSLPGQGNSPLHF. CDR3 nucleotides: TGTGCCACCAGCCTACCGGGACAGGGAAATTCACCCCTCCACTTT.

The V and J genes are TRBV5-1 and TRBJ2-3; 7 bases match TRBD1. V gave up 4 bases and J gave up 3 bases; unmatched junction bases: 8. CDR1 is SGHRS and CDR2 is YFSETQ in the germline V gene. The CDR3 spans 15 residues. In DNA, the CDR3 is TGCGCCAGCAGCCAGACAGGGATGGGAACAGATACGCAGTATTTT. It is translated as CASSQTGMGTDTQYF.

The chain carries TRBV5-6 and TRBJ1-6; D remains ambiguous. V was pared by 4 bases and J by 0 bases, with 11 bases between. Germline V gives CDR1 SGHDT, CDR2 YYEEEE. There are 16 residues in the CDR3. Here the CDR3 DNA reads TGTGCCAGCAGCCTTAGACATTTCTCCTATAATTCACCCCTCCACTTT. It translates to CASSLRHFSYNSPLHF.

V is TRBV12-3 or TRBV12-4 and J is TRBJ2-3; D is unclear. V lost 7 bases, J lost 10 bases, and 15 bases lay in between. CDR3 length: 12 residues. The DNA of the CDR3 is TGTGCCAGCACCCACCGACTCGGATCGCAGTATTTT. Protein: CASTHRLGSQYF.

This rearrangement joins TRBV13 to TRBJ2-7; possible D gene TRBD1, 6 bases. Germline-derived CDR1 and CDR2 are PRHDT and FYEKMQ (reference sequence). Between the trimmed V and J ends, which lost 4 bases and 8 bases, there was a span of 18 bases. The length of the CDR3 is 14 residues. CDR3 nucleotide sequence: TGTGCCAGCAGCTCCCGGGACATCCTTAACCAGCAGTACTTC. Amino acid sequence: CASSSRDILNQQYF.

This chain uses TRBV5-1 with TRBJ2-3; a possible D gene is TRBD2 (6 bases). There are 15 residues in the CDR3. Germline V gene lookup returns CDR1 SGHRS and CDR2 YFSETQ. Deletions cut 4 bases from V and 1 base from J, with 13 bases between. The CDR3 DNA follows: TGCGCCAGCAGCCGGAGGCCGGGGGGCACAGATACGCAGTATTTT. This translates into CASSRRPGGTDTQYF.

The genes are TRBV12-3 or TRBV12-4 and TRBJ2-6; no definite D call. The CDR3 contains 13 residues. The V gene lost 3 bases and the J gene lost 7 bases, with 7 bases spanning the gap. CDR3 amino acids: CASSLRGANVLTF. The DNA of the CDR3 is TGTGCCAGCAGTTTGCGAGGAGCCAACGTCCTGACTTTC.

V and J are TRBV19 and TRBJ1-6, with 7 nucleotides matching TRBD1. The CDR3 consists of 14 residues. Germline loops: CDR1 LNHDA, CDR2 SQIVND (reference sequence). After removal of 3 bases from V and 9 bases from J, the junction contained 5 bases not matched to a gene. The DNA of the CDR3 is TGTGCCAGTAGTATCCGGAACAGGGGTTCACCCCTCCACTTT. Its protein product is CASSIRNRGSPLHF.

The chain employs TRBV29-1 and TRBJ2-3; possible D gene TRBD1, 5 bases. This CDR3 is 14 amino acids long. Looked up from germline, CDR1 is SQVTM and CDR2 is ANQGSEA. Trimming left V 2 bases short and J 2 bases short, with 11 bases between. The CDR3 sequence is CSVEQGTNTDTQYF. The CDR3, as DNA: TGCAGCGTTGAACAGGGCACCAACACAGATACGCAGTATTTT.

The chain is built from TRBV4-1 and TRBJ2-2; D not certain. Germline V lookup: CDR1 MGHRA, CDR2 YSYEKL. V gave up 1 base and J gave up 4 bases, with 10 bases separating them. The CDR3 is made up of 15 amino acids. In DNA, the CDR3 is TGCGCCAGCAGCCAAGTTGCAGATCCCACCGGGGAGCTGTTTTTT. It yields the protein CASSQVADPTGELFF.

CDR3 nucleotide sequence: TGTGCCAGCGGCACAGGGGTCAATCAGCCCCAGCATTTT. It codes for CASGTGVNQPQHF. The V gene is TRBV6-5, the J gene TRBJ1-5, with 7 bases aligning to TRBD1. The CDR3 runs 13 residues. CDR1 and CDR2 from the germline V gene are MNHEY and SVGAGI. V lost 8 bases to trimming and J lost 3 bases; unmatched junction nucleotides: 4.

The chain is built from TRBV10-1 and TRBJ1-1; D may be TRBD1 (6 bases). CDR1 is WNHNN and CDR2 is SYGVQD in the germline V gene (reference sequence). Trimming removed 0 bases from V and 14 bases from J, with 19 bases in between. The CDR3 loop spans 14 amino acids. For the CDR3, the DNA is TGCGCCAGCAGTGAGTCTTCGCGAAATGGGGGCGAATTCTTT. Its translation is CASSESSRNGGEFF.

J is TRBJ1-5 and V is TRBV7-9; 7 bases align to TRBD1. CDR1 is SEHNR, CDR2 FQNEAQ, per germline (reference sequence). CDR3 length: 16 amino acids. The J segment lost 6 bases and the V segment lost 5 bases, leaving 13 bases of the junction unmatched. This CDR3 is CASSPGGAPGGQPQHF. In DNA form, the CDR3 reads TGTGCCAGCAGCCCCGGAGGGGCCCCAGGGGGTCAGCCCCAGCATTTT.

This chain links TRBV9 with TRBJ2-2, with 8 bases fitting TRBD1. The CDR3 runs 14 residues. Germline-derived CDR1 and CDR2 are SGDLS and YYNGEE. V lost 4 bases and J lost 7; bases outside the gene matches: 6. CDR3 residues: CASSKGQGNGELFF. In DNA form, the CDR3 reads TGTGCCAGCAGCAAAGGACAGGGCAACGGGGAGCTGTTTTTT.

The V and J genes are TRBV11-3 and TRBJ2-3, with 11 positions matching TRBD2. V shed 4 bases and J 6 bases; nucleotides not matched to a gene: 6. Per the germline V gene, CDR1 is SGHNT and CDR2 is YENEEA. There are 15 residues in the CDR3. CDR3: CASSSIAGGMDTQYF. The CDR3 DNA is TGTGCCAGCAGCTCCATAGCGGGGGGGATGGATACGCAGTATTTT.

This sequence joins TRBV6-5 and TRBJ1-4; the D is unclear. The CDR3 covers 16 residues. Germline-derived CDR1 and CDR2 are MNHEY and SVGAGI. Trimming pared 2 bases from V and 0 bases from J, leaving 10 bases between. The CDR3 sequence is CASSYVRATTNEKLFF. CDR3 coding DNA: TGTGCCAGCAGTTACGTGAGGGCCACAACTAATGAAAAACTGTTTTTT.

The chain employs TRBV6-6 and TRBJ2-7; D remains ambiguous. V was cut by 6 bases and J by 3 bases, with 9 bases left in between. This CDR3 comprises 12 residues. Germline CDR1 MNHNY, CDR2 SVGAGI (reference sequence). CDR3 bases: TGTGCCAGCAGCCACAACGTCTACGAGCAGTACTTC. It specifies CASSHNVYEQYF.

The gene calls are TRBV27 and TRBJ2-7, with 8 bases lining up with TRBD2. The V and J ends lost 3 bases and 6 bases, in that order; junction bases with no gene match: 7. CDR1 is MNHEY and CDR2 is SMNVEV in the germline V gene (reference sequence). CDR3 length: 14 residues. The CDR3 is CASSLGTSFSEQYF. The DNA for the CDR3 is TGTGCCAGCAGTTTGGGGACTAGTTTTTCCGAGCAGTACTTC.

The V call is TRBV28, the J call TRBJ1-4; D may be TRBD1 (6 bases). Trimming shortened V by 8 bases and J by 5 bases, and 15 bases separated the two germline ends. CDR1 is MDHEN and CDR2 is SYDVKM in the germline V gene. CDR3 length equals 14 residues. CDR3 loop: CASQSTGRNEKLFF. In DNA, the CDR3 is TGTGCCAGCCAGTCGACAGGAAGAAATGAAAAACTGTTTTTT.

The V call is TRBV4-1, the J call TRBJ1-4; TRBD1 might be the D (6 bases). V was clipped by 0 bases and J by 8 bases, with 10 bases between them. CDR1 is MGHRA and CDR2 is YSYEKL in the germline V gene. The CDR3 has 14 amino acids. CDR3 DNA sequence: TGCGCCAGCAGCCAAGATCCAGGGGCCGAAAAACTGTTTTTT. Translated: CASSQDPGAEKLFF.

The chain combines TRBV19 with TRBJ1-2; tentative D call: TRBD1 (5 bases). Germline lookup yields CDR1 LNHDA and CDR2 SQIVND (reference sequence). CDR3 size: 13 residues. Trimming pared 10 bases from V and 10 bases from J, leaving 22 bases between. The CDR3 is CATVGENRRSYTF. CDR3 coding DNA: TGTGCCACCGTGGGGGAGAACCGTAGGTCCTACACCTTC.

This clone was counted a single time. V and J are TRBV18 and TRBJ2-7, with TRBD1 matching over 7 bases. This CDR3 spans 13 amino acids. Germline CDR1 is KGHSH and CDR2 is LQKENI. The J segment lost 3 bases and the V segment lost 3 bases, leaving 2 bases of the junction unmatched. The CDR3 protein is CASSPRDSYEQYF. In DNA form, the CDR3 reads TGTGCCAGCTCACCCCGGGACAGCTACGAGCAGTACTTC.

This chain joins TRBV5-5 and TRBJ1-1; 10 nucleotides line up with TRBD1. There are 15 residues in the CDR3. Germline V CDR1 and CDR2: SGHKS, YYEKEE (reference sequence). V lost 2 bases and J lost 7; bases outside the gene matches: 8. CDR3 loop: CASSLQGQGTFEAFF. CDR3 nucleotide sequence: TGTGCCAGCAGCTTACAGGGACAGGGGACATTTGAAGCTTTCTTT.

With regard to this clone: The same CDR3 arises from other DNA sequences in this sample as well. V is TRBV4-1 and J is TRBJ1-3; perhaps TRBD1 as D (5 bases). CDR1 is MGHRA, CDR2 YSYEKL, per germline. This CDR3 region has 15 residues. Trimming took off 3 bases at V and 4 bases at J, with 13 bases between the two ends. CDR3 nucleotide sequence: TGCGCCAGCAGCCAGGGCCGGGGGGGAGGAAACACCATATATTTT. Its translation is CASSQGRGGGNTIYF.

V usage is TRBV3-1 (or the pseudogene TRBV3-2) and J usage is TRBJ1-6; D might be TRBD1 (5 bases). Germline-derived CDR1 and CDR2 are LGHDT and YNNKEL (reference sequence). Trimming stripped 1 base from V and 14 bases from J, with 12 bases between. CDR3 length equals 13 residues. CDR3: CASSQGSEGALHF. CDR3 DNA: TGTGCCAGCAGCCAAGGCAGTGAAGGGGCCCTCCACTTT.

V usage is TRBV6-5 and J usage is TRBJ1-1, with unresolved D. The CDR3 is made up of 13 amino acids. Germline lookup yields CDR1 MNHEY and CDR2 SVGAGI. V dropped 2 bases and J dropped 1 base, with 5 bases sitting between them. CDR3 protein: CASSYAANTEAFF. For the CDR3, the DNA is TGTGCCAGCAGTTACGCGGCGAACACTGAAGCTTTCTTT.